This T cell receptor (beta chain) originates from a study of cytomegalovirus exposure and HLA in healthy donors. Study-wide points: Reports described diagnosis of cytomegalovirus status by the classifier as highly specific and sensitive. Presence/absence results assume similar sequencing depth per donor, which may not hold. Sequencing likely produced, as an artifact, a cluster of highly shared sequence variants.

Use of 60 Vbeta and 13 Jbeta primers characterized the PCR. The protocol was immunoSEQ multiplex PCR, while the TCRdb copy is restricted to in-frame clones and leaves out a portion. Here the sample spans about 110,000 clones, 76% being singletons. To note about this clone: The antigen is not known.

The CDR3 consists of 14 residues. Trimming removed 0 bases from V and 2 bases from J, with 10 bases in between. Germline CDR1 is GTSNPN and CDR2 is SVGIG (reference sequence). The TCR comes from a man aged 25-45 years in good health and CMV-seropositive. The rearrangement joins TRBV30 to TRBJ1-1; D is uncertain. Sequenced sample: PBMCs. CDR3 loop: CAWSVLSVNTEAFF. CDR3 DNA: TGTGCCTGGAGTGTACTATCCGTCAACACTGAAGCTTTCTTT.